This T cell receptor beta chain was obtained from a study of cytomegalovirus exposure and HLA in healthy donors. Study-wide context: As an earlier analysis found, roughly 180 million T cells yielded about 120 million unique TCR beta sequences.

General study findings and limits: In vitro testing confirmed three CMV-associated chains as specific for CMV antigens.

The PCR had 60 Vbeta and 13 Jbeta primers. Generated by immunoSEQ multiplex PCR, the TCRdb table keeps only in-frame clones and is missing some. The data show under 200,000 clones, 65% to 90% seen once. Between the trimmed V and J ends, which lost 0 bases and 3 bases, there was a span of 9 bases. Germline assignment: CDR1 SGDLS and CDR2 YYNGEE. The CDR3 contains 14 residues. A note on this clone: Antigen unknown.

The chain joins TRBV9 to TRBJ1-1; D is undetermined. The sequenced material came from PBMCs. This clonotype was obtained from a middle-aged man in good health and CMV-seropositive. This chain's CDR3 is CASSVGGGDTEAFF. CDR3 bases: TGTGCCAGCAGCGTAGGGGGAGGTGACACTGAAGCTTTCTTT.